Below, one T cell receptor beta chain is given with its context. No cognate antigen has been identified for it. No qualities accompany the bases; no much larger clone lies one base away. Receptor amplification or capture employed the immunoSEQ multiplex PCR assay. TCRdb's version of the immuneACCESS table is confined to in-frame rearrangements and falls short of the full clone set. An unresolved V gene accounts for under half of the shortfall where checked; the remainder is of unknown origin. The sample table shows around 39,000 clones, and about 86% are seen once. The top ten clonotypes cover about 1.8% of the sample. The data were taken from a study of Siglec-9 on CD8 T cells in melanoma (dated by TCRdb to the late 2010s). The study in broad terms: In this study, researchers looked at how Siglec-9 is expressed on CD8+ T cells and what Siglec-9 does to regulate T cells within the melanoma tumor microenvironment.

Trimming accounts for 5 bases at V and 3 bases at J, while the number of junction bases matched to no gene is 3. The germline V gene specifies SGHVS as CDR1 and FQNEAQ as CDR2. From the cysteine up to the phenylalanine, the CDR3 has a length of 13 residues. Only the CDR3 portion is preserved as DNA: 39 bases, with reading frame beginning at the first base. Results and caveats for the whole study, not just this receptor: According to the report, an effector memory CD8+ T-cell subset that seemed to build up inside melanoma tumors was both marked and regulated by Siglec-9.

The V and J genes are TRBV7-8 and TRBJ2-7; TRBD2 fits 8 bases in the junction. This receptor was identified in a human donor in good health. Sample: Siglec-9- CD8+ T cells sorted from blood. This sample's cell subset or site label indicates: CD8 T cells lacking Siglec-9. CDR3 reads: CASSTTSGYEQYF. The DNA sequence follows: TGTGCCAGCAGCACAACTAGCGGCTACGAGCAGTACTTC. This CDR3, with the reference TRBV7-8 and TRBJ2-7 proteins standing in past its ends, gives the full variable domain GAGVSQSPRYKVAKRGQDVALRCDPISGHVSLFWYQQALGQGPEFLTYFQNEAQLDKSGLPSDRFFAERPEGSVSTLKIQRTQQEDSAVYLCASSTTSGYEQYFGPGTRLTVT.